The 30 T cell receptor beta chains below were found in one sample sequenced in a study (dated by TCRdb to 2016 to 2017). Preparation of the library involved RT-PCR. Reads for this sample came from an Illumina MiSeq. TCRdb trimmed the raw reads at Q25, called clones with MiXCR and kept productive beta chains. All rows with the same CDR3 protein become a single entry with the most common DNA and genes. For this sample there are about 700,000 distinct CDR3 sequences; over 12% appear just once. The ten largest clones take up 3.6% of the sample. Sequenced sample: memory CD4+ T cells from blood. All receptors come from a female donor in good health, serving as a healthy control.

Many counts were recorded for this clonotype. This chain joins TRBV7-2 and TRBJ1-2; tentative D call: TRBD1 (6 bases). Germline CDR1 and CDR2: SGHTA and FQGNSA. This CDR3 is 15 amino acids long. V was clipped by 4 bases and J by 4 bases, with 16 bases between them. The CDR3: CASSSDGQLIYGYTF. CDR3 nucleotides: TGTGCCAGCAGCTCAGACGGACAGCTAATCTATGGCTACACCTTC.

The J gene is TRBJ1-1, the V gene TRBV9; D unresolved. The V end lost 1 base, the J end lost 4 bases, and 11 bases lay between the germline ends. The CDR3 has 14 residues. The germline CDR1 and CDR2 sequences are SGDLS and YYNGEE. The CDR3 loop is CASSVNAASTEAFF. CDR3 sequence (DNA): TGTGCCAGCAGCGTAAACGCAGCTTCCACTGAAGCTTTCTTT.

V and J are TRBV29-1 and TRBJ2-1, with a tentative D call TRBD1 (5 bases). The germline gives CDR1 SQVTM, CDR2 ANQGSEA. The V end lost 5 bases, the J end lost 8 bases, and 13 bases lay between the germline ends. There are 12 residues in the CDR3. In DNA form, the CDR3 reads TGCAGCGTTATTAGGGGTGGCCATGAGCAGTTCTTC. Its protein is CSVIRGGHEQFF.

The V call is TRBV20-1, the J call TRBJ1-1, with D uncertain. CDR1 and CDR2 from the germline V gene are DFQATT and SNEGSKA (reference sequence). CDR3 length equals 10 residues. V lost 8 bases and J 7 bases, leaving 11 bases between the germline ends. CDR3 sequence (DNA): TGCAGTACAACTCGGAGTGAAGCTTTCTTT. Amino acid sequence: CSTTRSEAFF.

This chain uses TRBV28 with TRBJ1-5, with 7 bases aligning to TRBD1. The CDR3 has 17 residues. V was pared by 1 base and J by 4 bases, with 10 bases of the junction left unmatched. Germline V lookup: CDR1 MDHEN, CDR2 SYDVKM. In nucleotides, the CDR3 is TGTGCCAGCAGTTTATACCCGCGGGACAGCCAAAATCAGCCCCAGCATTTT. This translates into CASSLYPRDSQNQPQHF.

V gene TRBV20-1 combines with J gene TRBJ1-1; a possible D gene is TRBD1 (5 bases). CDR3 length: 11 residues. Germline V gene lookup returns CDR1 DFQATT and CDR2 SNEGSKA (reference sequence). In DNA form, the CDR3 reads TGCAGCTCTGACAGCAACACTGAAGCTTTCTTT. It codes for CSSDSNTEAFF.

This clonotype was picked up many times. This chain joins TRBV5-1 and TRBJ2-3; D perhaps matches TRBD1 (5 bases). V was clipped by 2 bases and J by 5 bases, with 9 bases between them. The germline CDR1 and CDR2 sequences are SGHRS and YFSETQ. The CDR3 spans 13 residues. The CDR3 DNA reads TGCGCCAGCAGCTTTTGGGGCAGAGATACGCAGTATTTT. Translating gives CASSFWGRDTQYF.

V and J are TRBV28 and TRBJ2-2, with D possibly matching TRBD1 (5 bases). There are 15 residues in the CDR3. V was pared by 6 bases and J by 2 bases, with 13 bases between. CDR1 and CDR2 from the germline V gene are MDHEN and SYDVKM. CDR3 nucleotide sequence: TGTGCCAGCAGGAGACAGCCCCCCAACACCGGGGAGCTGTTTTTT. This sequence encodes CASRRQPPNTGELFF.

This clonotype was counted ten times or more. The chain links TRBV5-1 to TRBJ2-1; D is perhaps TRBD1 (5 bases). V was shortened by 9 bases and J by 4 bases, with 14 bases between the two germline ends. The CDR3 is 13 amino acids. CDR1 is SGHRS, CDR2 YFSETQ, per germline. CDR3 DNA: TGCGCCACCACGGACAACCCTTACAATGAGCAGTTCTTC. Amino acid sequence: CATTDNPYNEQFF.

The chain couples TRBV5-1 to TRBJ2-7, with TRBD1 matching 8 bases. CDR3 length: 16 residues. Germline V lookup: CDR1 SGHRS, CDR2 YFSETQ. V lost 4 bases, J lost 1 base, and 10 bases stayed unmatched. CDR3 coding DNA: TGCGCCAGCAGCCCGGGACGGACAGGGCGTTCCTACGAGCAGTACTTC. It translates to CASSPGRTGRSYEQYF.

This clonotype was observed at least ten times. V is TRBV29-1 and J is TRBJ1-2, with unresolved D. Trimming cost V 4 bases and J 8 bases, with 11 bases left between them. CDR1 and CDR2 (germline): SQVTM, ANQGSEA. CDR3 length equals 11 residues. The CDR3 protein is CSVGTAMGYTF. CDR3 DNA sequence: TGCAGCGTTGGGACGGCGATGGGCTACACCTTC.

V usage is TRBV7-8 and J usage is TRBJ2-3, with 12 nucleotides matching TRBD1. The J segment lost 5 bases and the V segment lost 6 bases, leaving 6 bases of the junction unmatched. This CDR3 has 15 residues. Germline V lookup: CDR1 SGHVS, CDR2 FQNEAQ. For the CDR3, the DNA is TGTGCCAGCAGGACGGGACAGGGGGCCGTAGATACGCAGTATTTT. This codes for CASRTGQGAVDTQYF. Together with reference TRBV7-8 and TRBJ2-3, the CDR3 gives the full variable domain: GAGVSQSPRYKVAKRGQDVALRCDPISGHVSLFWYQQALGQGPEFLTYFQNEAQLDKSGLPSDRFFAERPEGSVSTLKIQRTQQEDSAVYLCASRTGQGAVDTQYFGPGTRLTVL.

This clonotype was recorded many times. This chain's CDR3 is CASSFVGYEQYF. DNA of the CDR3: TGTGCCAGCAGTTTTGTGGGCTACGAGCAGTACTTC. The chain employs TRBV12-3 or TRBV12-4 and TRBJ2-7; D gene ambiguous. This CDR3 contains 12 residues. V lost 3 bases to trimming and J lost 3 bases, with 6 bases between them.

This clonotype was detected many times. The CDR3 protein is CSAQGRSGYNEQFF. The DNA for the CDR3 is TGCAGTGCTCAGGGGAGATCGGGCTACAATGAGCAGTTCTTC. The chain combines TRBV20-1 with TRBJ2-1, with D maybe TRBD1 (6 bases). Germline CDR1 is DFQATT and CDR2 is SNEGSKA (reference sequence). The ends were cut back, 5 bases at V and 3 bases at J, with 14 bases in the middle. The CDR3 is made up of 14 amino acids.

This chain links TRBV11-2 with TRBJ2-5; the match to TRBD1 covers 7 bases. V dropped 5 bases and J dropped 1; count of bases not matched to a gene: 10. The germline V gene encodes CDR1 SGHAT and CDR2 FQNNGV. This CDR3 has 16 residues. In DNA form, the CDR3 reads TGTGCCAGCAGCCCACGGATAGGGACAGCCCAAGAGACCCAGTACTTC. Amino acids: CASSPRIGTAQETQYF.

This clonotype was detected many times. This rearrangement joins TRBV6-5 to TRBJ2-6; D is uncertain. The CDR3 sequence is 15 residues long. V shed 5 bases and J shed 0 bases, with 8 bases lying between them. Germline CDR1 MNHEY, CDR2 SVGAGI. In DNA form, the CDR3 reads TGTGCCAGCAGTCCTAGGTTCTCTGGGGCCAACGTCCTGACTTTC. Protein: CASSPRFSGANVLTF.

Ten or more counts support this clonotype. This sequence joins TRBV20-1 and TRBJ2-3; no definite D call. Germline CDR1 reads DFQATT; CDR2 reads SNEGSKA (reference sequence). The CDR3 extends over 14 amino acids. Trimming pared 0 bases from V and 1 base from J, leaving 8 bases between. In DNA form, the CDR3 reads TGCAGTGCTAGAGATGAATATCGCACAGATACGCAGTATTTT. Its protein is CSARDEYRTDTQYF.

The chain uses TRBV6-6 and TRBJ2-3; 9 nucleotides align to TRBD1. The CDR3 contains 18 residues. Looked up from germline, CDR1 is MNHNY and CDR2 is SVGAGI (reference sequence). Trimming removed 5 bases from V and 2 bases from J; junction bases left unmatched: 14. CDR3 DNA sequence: TGTGCCAGCAGTCCCACAGGGGGCCTGGGGCTCATCACAGATACGCAGTATTTT. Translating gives CASSPTGGLGLITDTQYF.

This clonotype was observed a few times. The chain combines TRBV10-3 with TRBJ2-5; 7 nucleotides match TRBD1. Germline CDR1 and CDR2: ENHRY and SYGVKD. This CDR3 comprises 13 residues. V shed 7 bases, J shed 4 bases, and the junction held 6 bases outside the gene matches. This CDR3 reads CAINTTGRETQYF. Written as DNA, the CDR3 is TGTGCCATCAATACGACAGGGCGAGAGACCCAGTACTTC.

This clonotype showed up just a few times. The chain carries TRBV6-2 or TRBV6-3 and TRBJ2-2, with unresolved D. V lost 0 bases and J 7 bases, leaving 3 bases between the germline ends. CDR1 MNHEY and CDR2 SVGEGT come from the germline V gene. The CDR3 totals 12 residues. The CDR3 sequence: CASSYSIGELFF. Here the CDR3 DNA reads TGTGCCAGCAGTTACTCTATCGGGGAGCTGTTTTTT.

CDR3: CAISPSSGRSTDTQYF. Written as DNA, the CDR3 is TGTGCCATCAGTCCTTCTAGCGGGAGGTCCACAGATACGCAGTATTTT. The J gene is TRBJ2-3, the V gene TRBV10-3; 11 nucleotides align to TRBD2. The CDR3 contains 16 residues. Germline trimming cut 5 bases from V and 2 bases from J; bases unmatched to any gene: 6. The germline CDR1 and CDR2 sequences are ENHRY and SYGVKD.

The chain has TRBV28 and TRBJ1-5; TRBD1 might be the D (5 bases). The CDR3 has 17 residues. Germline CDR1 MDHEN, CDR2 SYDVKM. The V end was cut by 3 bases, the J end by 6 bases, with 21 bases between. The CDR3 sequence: CASSLGTGTGGVQPQHF. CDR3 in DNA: TGTGCCAGCAGTTTGGGAACCGGGACGGGCGGCGTTCAGCCCCAGCATTTT.

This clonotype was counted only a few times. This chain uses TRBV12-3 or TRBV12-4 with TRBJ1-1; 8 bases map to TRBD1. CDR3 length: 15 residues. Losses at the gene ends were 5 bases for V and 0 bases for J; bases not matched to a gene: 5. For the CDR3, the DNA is TGTGCCAGCAGTGGGACAGGATCCATGAACACTGAAGCTTTCTTT. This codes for CASSGTGSMNTEAFF.

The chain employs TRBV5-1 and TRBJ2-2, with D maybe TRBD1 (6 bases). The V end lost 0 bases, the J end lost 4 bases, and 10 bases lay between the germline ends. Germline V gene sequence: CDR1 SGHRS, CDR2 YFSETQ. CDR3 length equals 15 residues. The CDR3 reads CASSLVRGGTGELFF. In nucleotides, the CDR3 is TGCGCCAGCAGCTTGGTCAGGGGTGGCACCGGGGAGCTGTTTTTT.

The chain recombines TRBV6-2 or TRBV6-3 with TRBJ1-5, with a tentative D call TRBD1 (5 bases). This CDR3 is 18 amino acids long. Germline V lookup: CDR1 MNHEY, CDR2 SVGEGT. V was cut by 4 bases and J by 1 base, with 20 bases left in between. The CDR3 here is CASSSFGDARYSNQPQHF. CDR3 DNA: TGTGCCAGCAGTTCATTTGGGGACGCCCGATACAGCAATCAGCCCCAGCATTTT.

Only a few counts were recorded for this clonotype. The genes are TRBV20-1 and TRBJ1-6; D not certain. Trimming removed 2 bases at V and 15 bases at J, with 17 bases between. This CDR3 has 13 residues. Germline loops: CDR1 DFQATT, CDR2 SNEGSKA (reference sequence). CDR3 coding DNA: TGCAGTGCTAGATTGCCCCCAGCGGGATTCCTCCACTTT. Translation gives CSARLPPAGFLHF.

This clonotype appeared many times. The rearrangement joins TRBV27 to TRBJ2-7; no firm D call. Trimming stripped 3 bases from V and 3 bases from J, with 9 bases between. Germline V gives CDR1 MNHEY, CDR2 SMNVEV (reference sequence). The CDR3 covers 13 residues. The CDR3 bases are TGTGCCAGCAGTTTGGCCAATAACTACGAGCAGTACTTC. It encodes CASSLANNYEQYF.

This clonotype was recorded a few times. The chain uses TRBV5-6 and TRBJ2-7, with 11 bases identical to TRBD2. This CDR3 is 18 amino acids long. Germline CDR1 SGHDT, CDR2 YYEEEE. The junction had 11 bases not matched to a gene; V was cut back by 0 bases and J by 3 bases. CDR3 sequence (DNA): TGTGCCAGCAGCTTGGTAGGCTCCGGGACTAGCGGAGTCTACGAGCAGTACTTC. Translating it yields CASSLVGSGTSGVYEQYF.

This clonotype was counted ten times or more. CDR3 sequence reads: CASSDVGLLRQYF. In nucleotides, the CDR3 is TGTGCCAGCAGCGATGTGGGTCTCCTTCGGCAGTACTTC. This chain joins TRBV2 and TRBJ2-7; D unresolved. From germline, CDR1 is SNHLY and CDR2 FYNNEI. This CDR3 has 13 residues. V shed 6 bases and J shed 9 bases, with 18 bases lying between them.

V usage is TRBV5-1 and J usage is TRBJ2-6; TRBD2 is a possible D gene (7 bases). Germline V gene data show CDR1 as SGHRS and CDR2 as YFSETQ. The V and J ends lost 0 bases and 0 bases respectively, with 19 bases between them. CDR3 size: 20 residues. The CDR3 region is CASSLGAGQDLLSGANVLTF. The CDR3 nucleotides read TGCGCCAGCAGCTTGGGAGCGGGACAAGACCTTCTCTCTGGGGCCAACGTCCTGACTTTC.